This T cell receptor beta chain was obtained from a study of blood T cell repertoires in COVID-19. The V and J ends lost 0 bases and 4 bases respectively, with 9 bases between them. The CDR3 has 13 residues. Germline V CDR1 and CDR2: GTSNPN, SVGIG (reference sequence). The study assigned cohorts using participant-reported clinical history. Clones were read by immunoSEQ multiplex PCR, and TCRdb kept only the in-frame ones, dropping some. This sample carries roughly 330,000 clones, roughly 88% of them seen once, and the ten largest clones take around 4.6%. The chain combines TRBV30 with TRBJ1-2, with D possibly matching TRBD1 (6 bases). The sequencing sample was made of PBMCs or T cells enriched from blood (not recorded which). The source is a man aged 25-45 years who had recovered from COVID-19. The CDR3 region has the DNA TGTGCCTGGAGTGTTCAGGGGCCCTATGGCTACACCTTC. Protein: CAWSVQGPYGYTF.